This is a list of T cell receptor beta chains from one sample in a study of CD8 T cells in Susac syndrome. MiXCR, applied by TCRdb to the immunoSEQ multiplex PCR reads, yields one record per CDR3 protein. The table has 170,000 or so distinct CDR3 sequences, roughly 95% seen once; the top ten hold around 0.12%. Sequencing was carried out using CD4+ T cells from PBMCs. The source of these receptors is a human donor with Susac syndrome. Both conserved end residues are part of each CDR3. Fields, in order: D gene, V gene, clone size, J gene, CDR3 DNA, CDR3 protein. A D gene is named only where the DNA matches it firmly. The size entry is marked missing in some rows and otherwise reads once, few, many or a size class.

d_call: .
v_call: TRBV15
clone_size: .
j_call: TRBJ2-1
cdr3_nt: TGTGCCACCAGCAGAGATAGAAGGGATAGTGAGCAGTTCTTC
cdr3_aa: CATSRDRRDSEQFF

d_call: TRBD1
v_call: TRBV5-1
clone_size: .
j_call: TRBJ1-6
cdr3_nt: TGCGCCAGCAGAGCTCCGGGACAGGGTGCATCACCCCTCCACTTT
cdr3_aa: CASRAPGQGASPLHF

d_call: .
v_call: TRBV5-4
clone_size: .
j_call: TRBJ2-3
cdr3_nt: TGTGCCAGCAGCCCAGAAAGGCGCGGCACAGATACGCAGTATTTT
cdr3_aa: CASSPERRGTDTQYF

d_call: .
v_call: TRBV15
clone_size: .
j_call: TRBJ1-5
cdr3_nt: TGTGCCACCAGCAGATCCAGTCCAGATCAGCCCCAGCATTTT
cdr3_aa: CATSRSSPDQPQHF

d_call: .
v_call: TRBV15
clone_size: .
j_call: TRBJ1-1
cdr3_nt: TGTGCCACCAGCAGAGATCTCGCCGGGAACACTGAAGCTTTCTTT
cdr3_aa: CATSRDLAGNTEAFF

d_call: .
v_call: TRBV20-1
clone_size: once
j_call: TRBJ2-2
cdr3_nt: TGCAGTGCTCGCGGAGACAACACGAACACCGGGGAGCTGTTTTTT
cdr3_aa: CSARGDNTNTGELFF

d_call: .
v_call: TRBV11-1
clone_size: .
j_call: TRBJ2-2
cdr3_nt: TGTGCCAGCAGCTTACTCCGTCAAACCGGGGAGCTGTTTTTT
cdr3_aa: CASSLLRQTGELFF

d_call: TRBD1
v_call: TRBV29-1
clone_size: .
j_call: TRBJ1-1
cdr3_nt: TGCAGCGTAGGGGACAGGGGTTTCACTGAAGCTTTCTTT
cdr3_aa: CSVGDRGFTEAFF

d_call: TRBD2
v_call: TRBV5-4
clone_size: .
j_call: TRBJ2-1
cdr3_nt: TGTGCCAGCAGCTTAAGCGGGGCAACCTACAATGAGCAGTTCTTC
cdr3_aa: CASSLSGATYNEQFF

d_call: TRBD1
v_call: TRBV7-9
clone_size: once
j_call: TRBJ2-5
cdr3_nt: TGTGCCAGCAGCTTTATGACAGGGGTACATCAAGAGACCCAGTACTTC
cdr3_aa: CASSFMTGVHQETQYF

d_call: .
v_call: TRBV20-1
clone_size: .
j_call: TRBJ2-1
cdr3_nt: TGCAGTGCTAGCCATCCCAGGGCGACAACCTACAATGAGCAGTTCTTC
cdr3_aa: CSASHPRATTYNEQFF

d_call: TRBD2
v_call: TRBV29-1
clone_size: .
j_call: TRBJ2-3
cdr3_nt: TGCAGCGCCTCGACCCGGGGGGGCTTCGATACGCAGTATTTT
cdr3_aa: CSASTRGGFDTQYF

d_call: TRBD1
v_call: TRBV20-1
clone_size: .
j_call: TRBJ2-1
cdr3_nt: TGCAGTGCTAGCGAACAGGGGGTTGAGCAGTTCTTC
cdr3_aa: CSASEQGVEQFF

d_call: .
v_call: TRBV5-1
clone_size: .
j_call: TRBJ1-1
cdr3_nt: TGCGCCAGCAGAACCGAGGACACTGAAGCTTTCTTT
cdr3_aa: CASRTEDTEAFF